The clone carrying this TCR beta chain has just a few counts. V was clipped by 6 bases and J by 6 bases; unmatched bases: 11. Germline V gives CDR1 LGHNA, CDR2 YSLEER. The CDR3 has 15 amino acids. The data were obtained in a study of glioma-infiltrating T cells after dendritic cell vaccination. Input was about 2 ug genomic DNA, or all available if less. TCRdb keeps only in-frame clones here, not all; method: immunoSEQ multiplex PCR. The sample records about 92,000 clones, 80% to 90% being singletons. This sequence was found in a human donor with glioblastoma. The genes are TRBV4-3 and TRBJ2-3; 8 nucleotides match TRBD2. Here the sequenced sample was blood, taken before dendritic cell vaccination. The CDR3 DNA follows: TGCGCCAGCAGTCAATCTATCGGGGGGGCTGATACGCAGTATTTT. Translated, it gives CASSQSIGGADTQYF.